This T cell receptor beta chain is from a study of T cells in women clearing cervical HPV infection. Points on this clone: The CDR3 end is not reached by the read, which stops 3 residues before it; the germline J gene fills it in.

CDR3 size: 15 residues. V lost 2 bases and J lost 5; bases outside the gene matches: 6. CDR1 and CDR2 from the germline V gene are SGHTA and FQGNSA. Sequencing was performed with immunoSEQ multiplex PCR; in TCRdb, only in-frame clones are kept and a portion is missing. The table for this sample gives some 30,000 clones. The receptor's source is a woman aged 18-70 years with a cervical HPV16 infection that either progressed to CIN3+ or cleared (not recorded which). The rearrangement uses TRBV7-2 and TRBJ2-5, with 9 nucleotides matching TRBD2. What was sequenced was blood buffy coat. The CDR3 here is CASSLMASGTETQYF. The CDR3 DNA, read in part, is TGTGCCAGCAGCTTAATGGCTAGCGGGACCGAGACC.